A single sample gave rise to the 6 T cell receptor beta chains below, sequenced in a study of PD-1 blockade in mismatch repair-deficient tumors. The repertoire was sequenced with immunoSEQ multiplex PCR; TCRdb's copy has only in-frame clones and lacks some. The sample contains about 24,000 clones, under 85% of which appear only once. This sample comprised peripheral blood, obtained 12 weeks after starting pembrolizumab. The receptors derive from an adult with mismatch repair-deficient cancer.

V and J are TRBV6-4 and TRBJ2-3; 10 bases fit TRBD2. Germline V lookup: CDR1 MRHNA, CDR2 SNTAGT. V shed 9 bases, J shed 3 bases, and the junction held 0 bases outside the gene matches. This CDR3 spans 12 amino acids. The CDR3: CARTSGTDTQYF. Here the CDR3 DNA reads TGTGCCAGGACTAGCGGGACAGATACGCAGTATTTT.

Only one count was recorded for this clone. This chain links TRBV27 with TRBJ2-2; weak D call: TRBD2 (6 bases). In germline, CDR1 is MNHEY, CDR2 SMNVEV (reference sequence). Trimming took off 6 bases at V and 8 bases at J, with 19 bases between the two ends. CDR3 length equals 15 residues. CDR3 sequence: CASRAAGDPPGELFF. CDR3 coding DNA: TGTGCCAGCAGAGCAGCGGGTGATCCTCCTGGGGAGCTGTTTTTT.

V is TRBV28 and J is TRBJ1-1; no firm D call. The CDR3 has 11 residues. V was clipped by 6 bases and J by 1 base, with 3 bases between them. CDR1 is MDHEN, CDR2 SYDVKM, per germline. CDR3 residues: CASSRNTEAFF. The CDR3 DNA follows: TGTGCCAGCAGCCGGAACACTGAAGCTTTCTTT.

The genes are TRBV19 and TRBJ1-5; D might be TRBD1 (6 bases). The CDR3 contains 16 residues. Trimming left V 4 bases short and J 2 bases short, with 15 bases between. The germline V gene has CDR1 LNHDA and CDR2 SQIVND (reference sequence). CDR3: CASSTITAGGNQPQHF. The CDR3 DNA reads TGTGCCAGTAGTACTATTACTGCAGGGGGCAATCAGCCCCAGCATTTT.

The chain employs TRBV29-1 and TRBJ2-4, with TRBD2 identical over 10 bases. CDR1 and CDR2 from the germline V gene are SQVTM and ANQGSEA. The ends lost 7 bases at V and 0 bases at J; junction bases unmatched: 6. This CDR3 comprises 15 residues. Here the CDR3 DNA reads TGCAGCGCTAGCGGGAGCCCGCTAGCCAAAAACATTCAGTACTTC. Encoded protein: CSASGSPLAKNIQYF.

CDR3 sequence: CSVEGQGQFMNTEAFF. CDR3 DNA: TGCAGCGTTGAAGGACAGGGGCAGTTCATGAACACTGAAGCTTTCTTT. The V call is TRBV29-1, the J call TRBJ1-1; 8 nucleotides match TRBD1. This CDR3 is built from 16 residues. The V gene's germline CDR1 is SQVTM and CDR2 ANQGSEA. V was pared by 1 base and J by 0 bases, with 7 bases of the junction left unmatched.